The sequence of this T cell receptor (beta chain) was determined in a study of control samples from healthy donors and cancer patients. The data were produced by immunoSEQ multiplex PCR, yet TCRdb's version contains in-frame clones alone and is incomplete. The table lists some 250,000 clones, almost 85% of them singletons, with roughly 13% in the top ten. Germline V CDR1 and CDR2: SGHVS, FNYEAQ. The CDR3 is 14 amino acids. V lost 4 bases and J lost 3, with 10 bases in between. This chain joins TRBV7-6 and TRBJ1-5; no clear D. The source material was PBMCs. The TCR originated in a woman aged 55 to 70 with lung cancer. CDR3 region: CASSSGRTNQPQHF. The CDR3 nucleotides read TGTGCCAGCAGCTCGGGCAGAACCAATCAGCCCCAGCATTTT.